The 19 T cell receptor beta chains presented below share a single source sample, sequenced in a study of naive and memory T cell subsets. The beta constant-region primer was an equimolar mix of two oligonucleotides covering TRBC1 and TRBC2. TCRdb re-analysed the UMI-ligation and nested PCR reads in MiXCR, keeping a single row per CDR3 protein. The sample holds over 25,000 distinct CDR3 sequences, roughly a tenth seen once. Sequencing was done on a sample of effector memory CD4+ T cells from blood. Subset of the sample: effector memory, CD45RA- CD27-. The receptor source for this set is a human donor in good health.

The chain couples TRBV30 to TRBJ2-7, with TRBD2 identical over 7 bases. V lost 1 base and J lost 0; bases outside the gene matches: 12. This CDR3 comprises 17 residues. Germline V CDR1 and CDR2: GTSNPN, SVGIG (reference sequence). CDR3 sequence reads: CAWSDRGRGSLSYEQYF. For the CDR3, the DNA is TGTGCCTGGAGTGATCGGGGGAGGGGCTCCCTCTCCTACGAGCAGTACTTC.

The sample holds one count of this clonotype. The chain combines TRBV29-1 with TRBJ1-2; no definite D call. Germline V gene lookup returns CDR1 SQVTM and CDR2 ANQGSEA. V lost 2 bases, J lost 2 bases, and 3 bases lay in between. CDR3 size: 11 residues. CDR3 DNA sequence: TGCAGCGTTGAACTGAACTATGGCTACACCTTC. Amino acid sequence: CSVELNYGYTF.

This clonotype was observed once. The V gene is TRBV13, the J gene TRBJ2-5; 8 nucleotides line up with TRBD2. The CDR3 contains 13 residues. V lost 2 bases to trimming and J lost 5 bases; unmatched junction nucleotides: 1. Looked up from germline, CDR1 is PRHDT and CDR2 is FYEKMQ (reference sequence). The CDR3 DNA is TGTGCCAGCAGCTTATCGGGGGGGGAGACCCAGTACTTC. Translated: CASSLSGGETQYF.

CDR3 bases: TGTGCCAGCAGCCACGGTCTAGCGGGCTCCTACAATGAGCAGTTCTTC. It specifies CASSHGLAGSYNEQFF. This chain joins TRBV14 and TRBJ2-1; TRBD2 matches at 8 bases. V dropped 3 bases and J dropped 0; count of bases not matched to a gene: 4. This CDR3 spans 16 amino acids. In germline, CDR1 is SGHDN, CDR2 FVKESK.

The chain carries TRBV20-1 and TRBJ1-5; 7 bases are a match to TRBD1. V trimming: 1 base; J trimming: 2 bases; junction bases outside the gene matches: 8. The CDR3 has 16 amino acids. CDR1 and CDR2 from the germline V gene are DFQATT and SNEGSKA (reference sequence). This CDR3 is CSARVSTGIGNQPQHF. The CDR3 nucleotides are TGCAGTGCTAGAGTTTCGACAGGGATAGGCAATCAGCCCCAGCATTTT.

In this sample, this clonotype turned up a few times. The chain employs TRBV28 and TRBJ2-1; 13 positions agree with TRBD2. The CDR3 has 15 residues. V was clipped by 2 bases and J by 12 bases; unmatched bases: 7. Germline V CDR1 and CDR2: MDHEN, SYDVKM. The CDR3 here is CASSLGTSGTQGQFF. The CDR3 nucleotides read TGTGCCAGCAGTTTAGGGACTAGCGGGACCCAAGGGCAGTTCTTC.

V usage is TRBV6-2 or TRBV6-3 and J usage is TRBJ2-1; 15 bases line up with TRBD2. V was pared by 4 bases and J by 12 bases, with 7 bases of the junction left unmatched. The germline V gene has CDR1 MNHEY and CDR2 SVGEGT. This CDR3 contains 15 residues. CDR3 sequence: CASSSGTSGRRGQFF. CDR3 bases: TGTGCCAGCAGTTCCGGGACTAGCGGGAGGCGGGGGCAGTTCTTC.

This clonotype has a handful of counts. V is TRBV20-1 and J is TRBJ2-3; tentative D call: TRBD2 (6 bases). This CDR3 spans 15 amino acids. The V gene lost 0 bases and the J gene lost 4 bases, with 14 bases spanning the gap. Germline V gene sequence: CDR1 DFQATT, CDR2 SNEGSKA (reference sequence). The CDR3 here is CSARDPGEVADTQYF. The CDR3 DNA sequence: TGCAGTGCTAGAGACCCGGGGGAGGTGGCAGATACGCAGTATTTT.

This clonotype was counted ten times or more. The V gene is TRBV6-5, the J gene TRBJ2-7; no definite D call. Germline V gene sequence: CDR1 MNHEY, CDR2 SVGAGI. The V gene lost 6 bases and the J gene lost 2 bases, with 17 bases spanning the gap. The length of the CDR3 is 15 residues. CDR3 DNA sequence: TGTGCCAGCAGCCGATATATTACCTCTACCTACGAGCAGTACTTC. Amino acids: CASSRYITSTYEQYF.

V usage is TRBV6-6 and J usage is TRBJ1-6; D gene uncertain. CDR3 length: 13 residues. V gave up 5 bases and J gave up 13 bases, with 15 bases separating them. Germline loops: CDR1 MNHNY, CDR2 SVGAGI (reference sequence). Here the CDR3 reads CASSNDRHLPLHF. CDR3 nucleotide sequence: TGTGCCAGCAGTAACGACCGCCACCTCCCCCTCCACTTT.

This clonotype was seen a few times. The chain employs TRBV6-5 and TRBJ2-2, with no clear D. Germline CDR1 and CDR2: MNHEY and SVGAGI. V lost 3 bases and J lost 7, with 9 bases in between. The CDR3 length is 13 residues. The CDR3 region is CASSYEAHGELFF. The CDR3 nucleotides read TGTGCCAGCAGTTATGAGGCACACGGGGAGCTGTTTTTT.

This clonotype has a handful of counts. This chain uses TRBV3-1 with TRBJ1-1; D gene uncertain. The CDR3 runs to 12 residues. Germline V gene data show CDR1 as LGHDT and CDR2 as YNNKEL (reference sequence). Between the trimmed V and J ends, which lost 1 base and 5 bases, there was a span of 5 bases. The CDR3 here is CASSQVPTEAFF. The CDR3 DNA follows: TGTGCCAGCAGCCAAGTTCCAACTGAAGCTTTCTTT.

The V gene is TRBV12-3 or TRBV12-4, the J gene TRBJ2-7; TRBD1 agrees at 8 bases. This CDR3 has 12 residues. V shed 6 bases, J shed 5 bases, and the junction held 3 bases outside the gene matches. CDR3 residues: CASRTGVDEQYF. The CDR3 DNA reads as TGTGCCAGCAGGACAGGGGTGGACGAGCAGTACTTC.

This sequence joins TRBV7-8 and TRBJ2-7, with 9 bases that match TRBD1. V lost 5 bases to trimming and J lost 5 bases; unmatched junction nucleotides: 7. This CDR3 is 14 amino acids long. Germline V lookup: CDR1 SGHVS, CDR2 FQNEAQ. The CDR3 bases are TGTGCCAGCAGCCCCGGGACAGGGATACACGAGCAGTACTTC. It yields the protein CASSPGTGIHEQYF.

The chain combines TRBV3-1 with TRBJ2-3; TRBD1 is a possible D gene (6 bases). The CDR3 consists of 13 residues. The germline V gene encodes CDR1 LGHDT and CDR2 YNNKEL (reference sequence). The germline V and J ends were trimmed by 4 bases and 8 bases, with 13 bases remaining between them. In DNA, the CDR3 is TGTGCCAGCAGCCGGGGACACGGTAGTACGCAGTATTTT. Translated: CASSRGHGSTQYF.

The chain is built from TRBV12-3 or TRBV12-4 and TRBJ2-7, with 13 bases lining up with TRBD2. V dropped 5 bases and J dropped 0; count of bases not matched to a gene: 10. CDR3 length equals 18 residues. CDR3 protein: CASSSGLAGVTPSYEQYF. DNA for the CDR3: TGTGCCAGCAGTAGCGGACTAGCGGGAGTGACCCCCTCCTACGAGCAGTACTTC.

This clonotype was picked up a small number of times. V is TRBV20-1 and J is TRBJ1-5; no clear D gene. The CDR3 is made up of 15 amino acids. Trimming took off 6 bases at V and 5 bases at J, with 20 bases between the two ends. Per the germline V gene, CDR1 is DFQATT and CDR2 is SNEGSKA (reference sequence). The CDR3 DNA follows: TGCAGTGCCAAAACCCCTCATGGCAGCGATCAGCCCCAGCATTTT. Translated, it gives CSAKTPHGSDQPQHF.

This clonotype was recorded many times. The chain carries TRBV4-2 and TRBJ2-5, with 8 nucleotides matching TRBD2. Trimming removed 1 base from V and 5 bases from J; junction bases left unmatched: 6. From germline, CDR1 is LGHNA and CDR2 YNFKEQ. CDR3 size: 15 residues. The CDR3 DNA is TGTGCCAGCAGCCAAGCGGGAGGGTCTAGGGAGACCCAGTACTTC. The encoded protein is CASSQAGGSRETQYF.

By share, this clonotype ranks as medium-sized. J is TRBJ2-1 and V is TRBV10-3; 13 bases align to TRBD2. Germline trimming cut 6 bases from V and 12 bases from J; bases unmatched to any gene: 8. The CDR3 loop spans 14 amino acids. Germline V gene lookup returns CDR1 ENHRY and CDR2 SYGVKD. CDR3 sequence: CAIRRLAGGSGQFF. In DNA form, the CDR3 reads TGTGCCATCAGACGACTAGCGGGGGGCTCTGGGCAGTTCTTC.